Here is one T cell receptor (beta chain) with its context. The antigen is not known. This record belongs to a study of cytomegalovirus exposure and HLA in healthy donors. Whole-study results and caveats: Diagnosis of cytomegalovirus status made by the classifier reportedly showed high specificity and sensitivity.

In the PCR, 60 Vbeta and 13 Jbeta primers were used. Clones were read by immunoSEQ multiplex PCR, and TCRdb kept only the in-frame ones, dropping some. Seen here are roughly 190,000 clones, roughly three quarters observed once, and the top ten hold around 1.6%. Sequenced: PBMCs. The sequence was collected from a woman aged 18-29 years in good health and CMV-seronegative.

The CDR3, as DNA: TGTGCCAGCAGCCAAGATAGGGGACAGGCGATAGACTATGGCTACACCTTC. It specifies CASSQDRGQAIDYGYTF. The gene calls are TRBV4-2 and TRBJ1-2, with 8 bases identical to TRBD1. This CDR3 is 17 amino acids long. Germline V CDR1 and CDR2: LGHNA, YNFKEQ. V was clipped by 0 bases and J by 3 bases; unmatched bases: 9.